This TCR beta chain was captured by sequencing in a study of CD8+CD57+ T cells in acquired aplastic anemia. Study-wide results and limits: No significant patient-versus-control difference appeared in CD8+ Simpson's diversity.

This clonotype was counted a single time. The target antigen is unknown. Patients chosen for sequencing had CD8+CD57+ cells that had expanded, as shown by flow cytometry. Severe acquired aplastic anemia was present in all patients. CDR3 and TCR beta VDJ profiling relied on a genomic DNA template. Using its own MiXCR run on the reads, TCRdb lists one record per CDR3 protein. The sample has 150,000 to 180,000 distinct CDR3 sequences, about 48% seen once. V was pared by 5 bases and J by 3 bases, with 7 bases between. This CDR3 has 12 amino acids. The sequenced sample consisted of sorted CD4+, CD8+, or CD8+CD57+ T cells (not recorded which) from PBMCs. The clonotype comes from a human donor with aplastic anemia. The V and J genes are TRBV12-3 or TRBV12-4 and TRBJ1-2, with D unclear. CDR3: CASSPGDYGYTF. As DNA, the CDR3 is TGTGCCAGCAGTCCAGGTGACTATGGCTACACCTTC.